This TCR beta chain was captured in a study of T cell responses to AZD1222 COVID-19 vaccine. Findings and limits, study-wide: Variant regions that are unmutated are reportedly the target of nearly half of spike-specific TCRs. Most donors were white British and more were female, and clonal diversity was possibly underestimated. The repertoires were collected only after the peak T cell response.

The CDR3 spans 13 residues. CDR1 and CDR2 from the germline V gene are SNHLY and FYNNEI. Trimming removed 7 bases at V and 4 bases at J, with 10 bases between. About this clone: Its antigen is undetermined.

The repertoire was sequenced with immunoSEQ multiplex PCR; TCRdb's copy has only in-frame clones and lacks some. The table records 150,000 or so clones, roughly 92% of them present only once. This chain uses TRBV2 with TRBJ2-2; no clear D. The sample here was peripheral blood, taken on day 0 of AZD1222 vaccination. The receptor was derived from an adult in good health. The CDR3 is CASNQHLTGELFF. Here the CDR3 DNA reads TGTGCCAGCAATCAGCACCTCACCGGGGAGCTGTTTTTT. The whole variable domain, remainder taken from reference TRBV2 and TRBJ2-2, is EPEVTQTPSHQVTQMGQEVILRCVPISNHLYFYWYRQILGQKVEFLVSFYNNEISEKSEIFDDQFSVERPDGSNFTLKIRSTKLEDSAMYFCASNQHLTGELFFGEGSRLTVL.